This passage covers 26 T cell receptor beta chains from one sample sequenced in a study of cytomegalovirus exposure and HLA in healthy donors. Primers included in the PCR were 60 Vbeta and 13 Jbeta primers. Clones were read by immunoSEQ multiplex PCR, and TCRdb kept only the in-frame ones, dropping some. The table has 90,000 to 120,000 clones, about 80% seen once. The sample consisted of PBMCs. These receptors all come from a woman aged 40 to 50 in good health and CMV-seronegative.

The rearrangement uses TRBV5-4 and TRBJ2-3; unclear D gene. V was shortened by 7 bases and J by 0 bases, with 12 bases between the two germline ends. Germline V gene sequence: CDR1 SGHNT, CDR2 YYREEE (reference sequence). The CDR3 has 14 amino acids. This chain's CDR3 is CASEAATSTDTQYF. DNA of the CDR3: TGTGCCAGCGAGGCGGCCACAAGCACAGATACGCAGTATTTT.

This clone appeared a few times. This sequence joins TRBV11-2 and TRBJ2-7; TRBD1 matches 9 bases. This CDR3 is 15 amino acids long. V lost 1 base to trimming and J lost 2 bases; unmatched junction nucleotides: 3. Germline values: CDR1 SGHAT, CDR2 FQNNGV. Here the CDR3 DNA reads TGTGCCAGCAGCTTAGGGGGGACAGGGACCTACGAGCAGTACTTC. It specifies CASSLGGTGTYEQYF.

The CDR3 reads CASSQNLGYTEAFF. The DNA of the CDR3 is TGCGCCAGCAGCCAAAATCTGGGCTATACTGAAGCTTTCTTT. The chain links TRBV4-1 to TRBJ1-1; D remains unclear. With 2 bases removed from V and 5 bases from J, the gap between germline ends came to 12 bases. The CDR3 runs to 14 residues. Germline lookup yields CDR1 MGHRA and CDR2 YSYEKL.

Only a few counts were recorded for this clone. The chain joins TRBV7-2 to TRBJ1-5, with TRBD1 matching over 7 bases. V was clipped by 3 bases and J by 5 bases; unmatched bases: 1. This CDR3 comprises 13 residues. Germline assignment: CDR1 SGHTA and CDR2 FQGNSA. CDR3 bases: TGTGCCAGCAGCTTGGACAGGTATCAGCCCCAGCATTTT. Translating gives CASSLDRYQPQHF. The entire variable domain, with the rest obtained from reference TRBV7-2 and TRBJ1-5, is as follows: GAGVSQSPSNKVTEKGKDVELRCDPISGHTALYWYRQSLGQGLEFLIYFQGNSAPDKSGLPSDRFSAERTGGSVSTLTIQRTQQEDSAVYLCASSLDRYQPQHFGDGTRLSIL.

Only one count was recorded for this clone. The chain uses TRBV19 and TRBJ2-7; D is possibly TRBD2 (7 bases). The CDR3 sequence is 14 residues long. In germline, CDR1 is LNHDA, CDR2 SQIVND (reference sequence). V was shortened by 3 bases and J by 4 bases, with 13 bases between the two germline ends. The CDR3 region is CASSIRGAIYEQYF. CDR3 bases: TGTGCCAGTAGTATTCGGGGGGCCATTTACGAGCAGTACTTC.

The chain links TRBV18 to TRBJ2-5; 8 positions match TRBD2. The CDR3 consists of 16 residues. V lost 1 base, J lost 3 bases, and 7 bases stayed unmatched. Germline CDR1 reads KGHSH; CDR2 reads LQKENI. As DNA, the CDR3 is TGTGCCAGCTCACCACGGGTTCGCGGGGGGAAAGAGACCCAGTACTTC. Its protein is CASSPRVRGGKETQYF.

The rearrangement uses TRBV19 and TRBJ1-3, with D unresolved. Germline V lookup: CDR1 LNHDA, CDR2 SQIVND (reference sequence). V dropped 3 bases and J dropped 2 bases, with 14 bases sitting between them. The CDR3 has 16 residues. CDR3 DNA: TGTGCCAGTAGTATTAATCCGGGGAGGACTGGAAACACCATATATTTT. Amino acid sequence: CASSINPGRTGNTIYF.

This chain joins TRBV19 and TRBJ2-7; weak D call: TRBD2 (7 bases). The CDR3 consists of 13 residues. From germline, CDR1 is LNHDA and CDR2 SQIVND (reference sequence). V was shortened by 5 bases and J by 4 bases, with 12 bases between the two germline ends. CDR3 loop: CASSSRGGYEQYF. CDR3 nucleotides: TGTGCCAGTAGTTCCAGGGGAGGGTACGAGCAGTACTTC.

The J gene is TRBJ2-7, the V gene TRBV28; 9 bases are shared with TRBD2. Germline lookup yields CDR1 MDHEN and CDR2 SYDVKM. The CDR3 sequence is 14 residues long. V gave up 6 bases and J gave up 4 bases; unmatched junction bases: 7. CDR3 residues: CASRDSGSRYEQYF. The CDR3, as DNA: TGTGCCAGCAGAGATAGCGGGAGCAGGTACGAGCAGTACTTC.

V is TRBV7-8 and J is TRBJ2-3, with no clear D. Trimming shortened V by 4 bases and J by 5 bases, and 10 bases separated the two germline ends. This CDR3 comprises 13 residues. Per the germline V gene, CDR1 is SGHVS and CDR2 is FQNEAQ. The DNA for the CDR3 is TGTGCCAGCAGCTCCCTCCACAGAGATACGCAGTATTTT. Translating it yields CASSSLHRDTQYF.

This chain uses TRBV18 with TRBJ2-7; D may be TRBD1 (6 bases). The germline V and J ends were trimmed by 2 bases and 6 bases, with 17 bases remaining between them. The germline V gene has CDR1 KGHSH and CDR2 LQKENI. The CDR3 extends over 15 amino acids. In DNA, the CDR3 is TGTGCCAGCTCACCATCAGCGAACAGGGCCGGCGAGCAGTACTTC. It is translated as CASSPSANRAGEQYF. Complete variable domain (other parts from reference TRBV18 and TRBJ2-7): NAGVMQNPRHLVRRRGQEARLRCSPMKGHSHVYWYRQLPEEGLKFMVYLQKENIIDESGMPKERFSAEFPKEGPSILRIQQVVRGDSAAYFCASSPSANRAGEQYFGPGTRLTVT.

Only a few counts were recorded for this clone. This chain joins TRBV4-1 and TRBJ2-3; unclear D gene. Germline V CDR1 and CDR2: MGHRA, YSYEKL. V gave up 4 bases and J gave up 1 base, with 12 bases separating them. The CDR3 is 15 amino acids. DNA of the CDR3: TGCGCCAGCAGCCCCGGCGGTCTTCGCACAGATACGCAGTATTTT. Amino acid sequence: CASSPGGLRTDTQYF.

CDR3 sequence reads: CASTLGQGKMYGYTF. In DNA form, the CDR3 reads TGTGCCAGCACCCTAGGACAGGGGAAGATGTATGGCTACACCTTC. The chain carries TRBV28 and TRBJ1-2; 9 bases match TRBD1. Trimming cost V 7 bases and J 5 bases; bases outside gene matches: 11. CDR3 size: 15 residues. Germline CDR1 MDHEN, CDR2 SYDVKM.

This chain connects TRBV11-2 to TRBJ2-5, with TRBD2 identical over 10 bases. Germline V gene data show CDR1 as SGHAT and CDR2 as FQNNGV. J was trimmed by 1 base and V by 6 bases; bases with no gene match: 5. The CDR3 is 15 residues long. Written as DNA, the CDR3 is TGTGCCAGCAGGGACAGGACTAGCGGCCAAGAGACCCAGTACTTC. It is translated as CASRDRTSGQETQYF.

The V call is TRBV4-2, the J call TRBJ2-7; 8 bases match TRBD2. Germline assignment: CDR1 LGHNA and CDR2 YNFKEQ. The V and J ends lost 0 bases and 2 bases, in that order; junction bases with no gene match: 6. There are 16 residues in the CDR3. This chain's CDR3 is CASSQDFTGGAYEQYF. The CDR3 DNA is TGTGCCAGCAGCCAAGATTTCACGGGAGGGGCCTACGAGCAGTACTTC.

Of note for this clone: Mismatch with germline at one junction end may stem from a read error. J is TRBJ1-3 and V is TRBV7-9; D may be TRBD1 (5 bases). The length of the CDR3 is 17 residues. Germline lookup yields CDR1 SEHNR and CDR2 FQNEAQ (reference sequence). CDR3 DNA: TGTTCCAGCAGCTTAACCCCGTCGACGCGGGGCGGAAACACCATATATTTT. Residues: CSSSLTPSTRGGNTIYF. The full variable domain, completed using reference TRBV7-9 and TRBJ1-3, is DTGVSQNPRHKITKRGQNVTFRCDPISEHNRLYWYRQTLGQGPEFLTYFQNEAQLEKSRLLSDRFSAERPKGSFSTLEIQRTEQGDSAMYLCSSSLTPSTRGGNTIYFGEGSWLTVV.

V is TRBV18 and J is TRBJ2-7, with TRBD1 matching over 8 bases. With 6 bases clipped from V and 2 bases from J, the junction kept 6 bases outside the gene matches. This CDR3 has 14 amino acids. CDR1 is KGHSH and CDR2 is LQKENI in the germline V gene. CDR3 bases: TGTGCCAGCTCCCCTGGACAGGGTGCCTACGAGCAGTACTTC. It translates to CASSPGQGAYEQYF.

There are a few counts of this clone. The chain is built from TRBV13 and TRBJ2-2; no reliable D call. Germline V gene lookup returns CDR1 PRHDT and CDR2 FYEKMQ (reference sequence). The CDR3 totals 15 residues. Trimming removed 7 bases from V and 0 bases from J, with 12 bases in between. The CDR3 nucleotides read TGTGCCAGCACCCAAGAGAGGACGAACACCGGGGAGCTGTTTTTT. Translating gives CASTQERTNTGELFF. Using reference TRBV13 and TRBJ2-2 for the parts outside the CDR3, the full variable domain is AAGVIQSPRHLIKEKRETATLKCYPIPRHDTVYWYQQGPGQDPQFLISFYEKMQSDKGSIPDRFSAQQFSDYHSELNMSSLELGDSALYFCASTQERTNTGELFFGEGSRLTVL.

The count of this clone is one. In DNA form, the CDR3 reads TGCGCCAGCAGCCAAGGGGGGACTTTCTCTTCTTGGAATGAGCAGTTCTTC. As protein: CASSQGGTFSSWNEQFF. The chain uses TRBV4-1 and TRBJ2-1; TRBD2 is a possible D gene (6 bases). From germline, CDR1 is MGHRA and CDR2 YSYEKL. The CDR3 is 17 amino acids. V gave up 1 base and J gave up 7 bases, with 20 bases separating them.

The chain is built from TRBV5-4 and TRBJ2-3; D unresolved. This CDR3 spans 14 amino acids. Between the trimmed V and J ends, which lost 0 bases and 7 bases, there was a span of 12 bases. Germline lookup yields CDR1 SGHNT and CDR2 YYREEE (reference sequence). CDR3 DNA sequence: TGTGCCAGCAGCTTGGCCGCGGAGACTCATACGCAGTATTTT. Its translation: CASSLAAETHTQYF.

The J gene is TRBJ2-5, the V gene TRBV5-1; TRBD2 might be the D (6 bases). This CDR3 contains 13 residues. V gave up 0 bases and J gave up 4 bases, with 7 bases separating them. CDR1 and CDR2 (germline): SGHRS, YFSETQ. The CDR3 nucleotides are TGCGCCAGCAGCTTGGAGGGAGGAGAGACCCAGTACTTC. This sequence encodes CASSLEGGETQYF.

CDR3 coding DNA: TGTGCCAGAACCGAGGGCCTAGCTGACTTAGAGACCCAGTACTTC. Translated: CARTEGLADLETQYF. This rearrangement joins TRBV21-1 to TRBJ2-5; the D call TRBD2 from the table was never checked on the DNA. TRBV21-1 is flagged as a pseudogene. CDR3 size: 15 residues.

Remarks on this clone: Other DNA sequences of this sample code for an identical CDR3. The genes are TRBV5-1 and TRBJ1-1; D not certain. Trimming took 2 bases from V and 0 from J, leaving 5 bases between them. CDR3 length: 13 amino acids. The germline V gene encodes CDR1 SGHRS and CDR2 YFSETQ. The CDR3: CASSLGVNTEAFF. CDR3 nucleotides: TGCGCCAGCAGCTTAGGAGTGAACACTGAAGCTTTCTTT. The full variable domain, completed using reference TRBV5-1 and TRBJ1-1, is KAGVTQTPRYLIKTRGQQVTLSCSPISGHRSVSWYQQTPGQGLQFLFEYFSETQRNKGNFPGRFSGRQFSNSRSEMNVSTLELGDSALYLCASSLGVNTEAFFGQGTRLTVV.

This chain's CDR3 is CASSNKGGPYEQYF. CDR3 in DNA: TGTGCCAGCAGCAATAAAGGGGGACCCTACGAGCAGTACTTC. V gene TRBV11-2 combines with J gene TRBJ2-7; the D gene is possibly TRBD1 (6 bases). Trimming removed 5 bases from V and 2 bases from J, with 13 bases in between. The CDR3 totals 14 residues. Germline V lookup: CDR1 SGHAT, CDR2 FQNNGV.

The chain joins TRBV7-8 to TRBJ2-1, with D hard to call. The CDR3 sequence is 15 residues long. V dropped 1 base and J dropped 2 bases, with 9 bases sitting between them. From germline, CDR1 is SGHVS and CDR2 FQNEAQ. Here the CDR3 reads CASSLVLVPYNEQFF. CDR3 DNA: TGTGCCAGCAGCTTAGTGCTAGTGCCCTACAATGAGCAGTTCTTC.

This clone was seen only once. The chain joins TRBV6-5 to TRBJ2-7, with 9 bases identical to TRBD1. The V gene end was trimmed by 2 bases and the J gene end by 3 bases; junction bases not matched to a gene: 5. Germline V CDR1 and CDR2: MNHEY, SVGAGI. The CDR3 contains 15 residues. This CDR3 is CASSYDRDRVYEQYF. DNA of the CDR3: TGTGCCAGCAGTTACGATCGGGACAGGGTCTACGAGCAGTACTTC.